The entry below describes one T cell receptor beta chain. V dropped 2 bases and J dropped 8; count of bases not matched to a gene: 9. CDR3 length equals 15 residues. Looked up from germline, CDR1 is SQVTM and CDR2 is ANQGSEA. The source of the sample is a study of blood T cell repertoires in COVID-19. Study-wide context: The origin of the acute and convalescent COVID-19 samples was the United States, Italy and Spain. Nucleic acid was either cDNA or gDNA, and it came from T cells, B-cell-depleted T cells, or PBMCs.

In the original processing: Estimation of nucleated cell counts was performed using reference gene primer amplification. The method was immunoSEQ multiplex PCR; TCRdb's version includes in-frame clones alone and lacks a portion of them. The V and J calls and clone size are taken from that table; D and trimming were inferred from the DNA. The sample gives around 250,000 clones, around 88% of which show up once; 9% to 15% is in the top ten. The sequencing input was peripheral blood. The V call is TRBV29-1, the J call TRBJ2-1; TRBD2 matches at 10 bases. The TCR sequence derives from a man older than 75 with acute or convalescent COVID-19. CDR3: CSVELASGRLYEQFF. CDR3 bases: TGCAGCGTTGAACTTGCTAGCGGGAGACTTTATGAGCAGTTCTTC.